These 4 T cell receptor beta chains were sequenced from one sample in a study of beta chain features in type 1 diabetes. The study's findings and limits: Within each of all four CD4+ subsets, Type 1 diabetes patients had TCRB CDR3s that were moderately but significantly shorter.

As every portion of the isolated RNA was reverse transcribed, the sequencing read expressed TCRB transcripts. Generated by immunoSEQ multiplex PCR, the TCRdb table keeps only in-frame clones and is missing some. The sample carries 150,000 to 200,000 clones, approximately 9% recorded once. For these TCRs, the target antigens are not known. Sequenced material: central memory CD4+ T cells from blood. These receptors came from a young woman with type 1 diabetes.

The rearrangement joins TRBV25-1 to TRBJ1-2; D call uncertain. This CDR3 is 14 amino acids long. Trimming took 4 bases from V and 7 from J, leaving 16 bases between them. The germline V gene has CDR1 MGHDK and CDR2 SYGVNS. CDR3 sequence: CASSGIVRAGGYTF. As DNA, the CDR3 is TGTGCCAGCAGTGGGATCGTCCGAGCGGGTGGCTACACCTTC.

This clone was seen more than once but under ten times. The V gene is TRBV29-1, the J gene TRBJ2-1; D perhaps matches TRBD1 (5 bases). This CDR3 comprises 12 residues. Trimming pared 4 bases from V and 10 bases from J, leaving 14 bases between. CDR1 is SQVTM and CDR2 is ANQGSEA in the germline V gene. The CDR3 protein is CSVGVRATEQFF. The CDR3 nucleotides read TGCAGCGTTGGGGTCAGGGCGACCGAGCAGTTCTTC.

This clone showed up just a few times. The chain couples TRBV7-6 to TRBJ2-7, with no clear D. Germline CDR1 SGHVS, CDR2 FNYEAQ. The ends were cut back, 1 base at V and 0 bases at J, with 7 bases in the middle. The CDR3 covers 14 residues. CDR3 nucleotides: TGTGCCAGCAGCTTAGGTACCAGCTCCTACGAGCAGTACTTC. Its translation is CASSLGTSSYEQYF.

This clone has just a few counts. The same CDR3 can be traced to other DNA sequences in this sample. This sequence joins TRBV9 and TRBJ1-5; possible D gene TRBD1, 5 bases. The CDR3 spans 13 residues. The germline V gene encodes CDR1 SGDLS and CDR2 YYNGEE. V was cut by 2 bases and J by 7 bases, with 10 bases left in between. The CDR3 is CASSVGGSQPQHF. The CDR3 bases are TGTGCCAGCAGCGTGGGGGGAAGCCAGCCCCAGCATTTT.